This T cell receptor beta chain appears in the sequencing data of a study of T cell responses to AZD1222 COVID-19 vaccine. The germline V gene encodes CDR1 SGHRS and CDR2 YFSETQ. The CDR3 consists of 15 residues. Trimming left V 1 base short and J 4 bases short, with 15 bases between. TCRdb's copy holds only in-frame clones and misses some; the assay was immunoSEQ multiplex PCR. The table records 100,000 to 150,000 clones, roughly 87% of them present only once. The sample here was peripheral blood, taken on day 0 of AZD1222 vaccination. This sequence was found in an adult in good health. The V call is TRBV5-1, the J call TRBJ2-7; no clear D. CDR3 in amino acids: CASSLLSAPEYEQYF. CDR3 bases: TGCGCCAGCAGCTTGCTTTCCGCCCCAGAATACGAGCAGTACTTC. The full variable domain, with the rest looked up from reference TRBV5-1 and TRBJ2-7, is KAGVTQTPRYLIKTRGQQVTLSCSPISGHRSVSWYQQTPGQGLQFLFEYFSETQRNKGNFPGRFSGRQFSNSRSEMNVSTLELGDSALYLCASSLLSAPEYEQYFGPGTRLTVT.